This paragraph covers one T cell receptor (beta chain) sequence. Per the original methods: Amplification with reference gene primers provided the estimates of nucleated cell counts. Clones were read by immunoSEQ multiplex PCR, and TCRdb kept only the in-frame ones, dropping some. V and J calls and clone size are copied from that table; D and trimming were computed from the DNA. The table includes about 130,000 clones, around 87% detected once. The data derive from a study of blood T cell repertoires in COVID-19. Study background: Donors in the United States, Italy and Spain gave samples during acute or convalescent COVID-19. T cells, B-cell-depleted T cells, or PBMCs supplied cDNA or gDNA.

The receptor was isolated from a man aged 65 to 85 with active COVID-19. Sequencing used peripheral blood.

In DNA, the CDR3 is TGTGCCAGCAGCTTAGAATCCGGGAGGACCAACAATGAGCAGTTCTTC. As protein: CASSLESGRTNNEQFF. This chain uses TRBV7-9 with TRBJ2-1; 7 bases are a match to TRBD2. Trimming cost V 1 base and J 5 bases; bases outside gene matches: 8. The CDR3 runs to 16 residues. The germline V gene encodes CDR1 SEHNR and CDR2 FQNEAQ (reference sequence).